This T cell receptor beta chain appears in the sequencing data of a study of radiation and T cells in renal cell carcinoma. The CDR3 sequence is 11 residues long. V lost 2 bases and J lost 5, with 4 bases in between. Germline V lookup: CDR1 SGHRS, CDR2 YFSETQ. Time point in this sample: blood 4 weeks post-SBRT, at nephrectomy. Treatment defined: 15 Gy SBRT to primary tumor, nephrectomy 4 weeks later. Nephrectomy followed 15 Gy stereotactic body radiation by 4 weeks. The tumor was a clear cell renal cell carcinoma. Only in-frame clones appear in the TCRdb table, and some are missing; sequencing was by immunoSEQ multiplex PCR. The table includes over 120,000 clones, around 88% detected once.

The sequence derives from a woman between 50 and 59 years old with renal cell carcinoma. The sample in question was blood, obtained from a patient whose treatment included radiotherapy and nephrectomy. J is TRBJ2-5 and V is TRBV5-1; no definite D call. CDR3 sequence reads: CASSFGETQYF. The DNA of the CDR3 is TGCGCCAGCAGCTTCGGGGAGACCCAGTACTTC.